Presented here are 27 T cell receptor beta chains from one specimen sequenced in a study of blood T cell repertoires in COVID-19. The table came from immunoSEQ multiplex PCR; TCRdb's copy has only in-frame clones and leaves some out. This repertoire shows roughly 200,000 clones, about 85% found once; its top ten account for more than 8.5%. Sequenced: peripheral blood. These receptor sequences come from a woman aged 50 to 60 with COVID-19, enrolled during active disease.

The chain employs TRBV19 and TRBJ2-7, with TRBD2 matching over 8 bases. The CDR3 is 16 amino acids. Germline V gene data show CDR1 as LNHDA and CDR2 as SQIVND (reference sequence). J was trimmed by 4 bases and V by 0 bases; bases with no gene match: 8. In DNA form, the CDR3 reads TGTGCCAGTAGTATAGATCGTCGCGGGGGGCGGTACGAGCAGTACTTC. Translated: CASSIDRRGGRYEQYF.

A remark on this clone: The same CDR3 can be traced to other DNA sequences in this sample. J is TRBJ2-1 and V is TRBV6-6; D call uncertain. The CDR3 is 12 amino acids. V dropped 0 bases and J dropped 8 bases, with 5 bases sitting between them. Germline values: CDR1 MNHNY, CDR2 SVGAGI (reference sequence). The CDR3 sequence: CASSYSGDEQFF. In DNA, the CDR3 is TGTGCCAGCAGTTACTCGGGCGATGAGCAGTTCTTC.

This chain connects TRBV19 to TRBJ2-2; TRBD1 is a possible D gene (6 bases). The CDR3 contains 15 residues. Germline CDR1 is LNHDA and CDR2 is SQIVND (reference sequence). Deletions cut 8 bases from V and 3 bases from J, with 16 bases between. Here the CDR3 reads CASQAGAPYTGELFF. DNA of the CDR3: TGTGCCAGTCAGGCAGGGGCCCCGTACACCGGGGAGCTGTTTTTT.

The chain couples TRBV29-1 to TRBJ1-2, with D maybe TRBD1 (6 bases). Trimming left V 6 bases short and J 0 bases short, with 14 bases between. Germline V gives CDR1 SQVTM, CDR2 ANQGSEA. CDR3 length: 14 residues. The CDR3 loop is CSVEQGQTNYGYTF. CDR3 DNA sequence: TGCAGCGTAGAACAGGGTCAAACTAACTATGGCTACACCTTC.

The chain employs TRBV5-6 and TRBJ2-7; 12 bases line up with TRBD2. The ends lost 4 bases at V and 7 bases at J; junction bases unmatched: 12. Germline V gene lookup returns CDR1 SGHDT and CDR2 YYEEEE. The CDR3 runs 16 residues. As DNA, the CDR3 is TGTGCCAGCAGCCCGCTACTAGCGGGGGGCGGAGGGGAGCAGTACTTC. Amino acid sequence: CASSPLLAGGGGEQYF. The variable domain in full, completed from reference TRBV5-6 and TRBJ2-7, reads DAGVTQSPTHLIKTRGQQVTLRCSPKSGHDTVSWYQQALGQGPQFIFQYYEEEERQRGNFPDRFSGHQFPNYSSELNVNALLLGDSALYLCASSPLLAGGGGEQYFGPGTRLTVT.

The rearrangement links TRBV5-1 to TRBJ1-4; TRBD1 matches 8 bases. The trim removed 0 bases at V and 0 bases at J, leaving 10 bases unmatched. There are 19 residues in the CDR3. Germline V gives CDR1 SGHRS, CDR2 YFSETQ. The CDR3 bases are TGCGCCAGCAGCTTGGGGGACAGGAGATCTAGATCAACTAATGAAAAACTGTTTTTT. Protein sequence: CASSLGDRRSRSTNEKLFF.

The chain uses TRBV11-2 and TRBJ2-5; D is undetermined. V was trimmed by 1 base and J by 5 bases, leaving 8 bases between them. This CDR3 comprises 13 residues. CDR1 is SGHAT, CDR2 FQNNGV, per germline. CDR3 protein: CASSLGHRETQYF. In nucleotides, the CDR3 is TGTGCCAGCAGCTTAGGTCATCGGGAGACCCAGTACTTC.

J is TRBJ1-2 and V is TRBV25-1; D possibly corresponds to TRBD1 (5 bases). The CDR3 is 13 residues long. Germline CDR1 reads MGHDK; CDR2 reads SYGVNS. V gave up 7 bases and J gave up 2 bases, with 11 bases separating them. CDR3 DNA sequence: TGTGCCAGCACGGGCAGGGAAAACTATGGCTACACCTTC. The encoded protein is CASTGRENYGYTF.

The gene calls are TRBV6-2 or TRBV6-3 and TRBJ1-3; TRBD1 might be the D (6 bases). Per the germline V gene, CDR1 is MNHEY and CDR2 is SVGEGT. The CDR3 totals 15 residues. Trimming left V 6 bases short and J 3 bases short, with 15 bases between. CDR3 protein: CASSTLQGSGNTIYF. The CDR3 region has the DNA TGTGCCAGCAGCACCCTCCAGGGGAGTGGAAACACCATATATTTT.

The chain is built from TRBV19 and TRBJ2-1; the D is unclear. CDR3 length: 14 amino acids. Per germline, CDR1 LNHDA and CDR2 SQIVND (reference sequence). V was shortened by 1 base and J by 0 bases, with 4 bases between the two germline ends. CDR3 sequence (DNA): TGTGCCAGTAGTATAGTGAGCTCCTACAATGAGCAGTTCTTC. Protein: CASSIVSSYNEQFF.

This chain connects TRBV15 to TRBJ2-3, with D possibly TRBD1 on 6 matching bases. The CDR3 sequence is 18 residues long. V was pared by 1 base and J by 10 bases, with 27 bases between. Germline values: CDR1 LNHNV, CDR2 YYDKDF (reference sequence). The CDR3 loop reads CATSRVIRTVRGYAAQYF. In DNA, the CDR3 is TGTGCCACCAGCAGAGTCATAAGGACAGTCAGGGGATACGCCGCGCAGTATTTT. Supplemented by reference TRBV15 and TRBJ2-3, the full variable domain reads DAMVIQNPRYQVTQFGKPVTLSCSQTLNHNVMYWYQQKSSQAPKLLFHYYDKDFNNEADTPDNFQSRRPNTSFCFLDIRSPGLGDTAMYLCATSRVIRTVRGYAAQYFGPGTRLTVL.

This clone came up a few times. This sequence joins TRBV12-3 or TRBV12-4 and TRBJ2-1, with D uncertain. Trimming shortened V by 6 bases and J by 7 bases, and 7 bases separated the two germline ends. CDR3 length: 11 residues. This CDR3 reads CASSGSNEQFF. For the CDR3, the DNA is TGTGCCAGCAGCGGGTCTAATGAGCAGTTCTTC.

The chain links TRBV29-1 to TRBJ2-3; D unclear. This CDR3 region has 16 residues. Germline V gene data show CDR1 as SQVTM and CDR2 as ANQGSEA. V gave up 3 bases and J gave up 3 bases, with 19 bases separating them. CDR3: CSVEFHRAQATDTQYF. The CDR3 DNA is TGCAGCGTTGAGTTTCACAGAGCCCAAGCAACAGATACGCAGTATTTT.

The CDR3 protein is CASTESPNTEAFF. CDR3 nucleotides: TGTGCCAGTACCGAGAGCCCCAACACTGAAGCTTTCTTT. The chain recombines TRBV19 with TRBJ1-1; D is uncertain. V lost 7 bases and J 2 bases, leaving 11 bases between the germline ends. The CDR3 spans 13 residues. Germline V gene lookup returns CDR1 LNHDA and CDR2 SQIVND (reference sequence).

The rearrangement uses TRBV7-2 and TRBJ2-3; D gene unclear. Trimming left V 5 bases short and J 4 bases short, with 19 bases between. Germline loops: CDR1 SGHTA, CDR2 FQGNSA. CDR3 size: 16 residues. The CDR3 is CASSLRSPGRADTQYF. In nucleotides, the CDR3 is TGTGCCAGCAGCCTCCGGTCCCCCGGTCGGGCAGATACGCAGTATTTT.

J is TRBJ1-2 and V is TRBV9; no reliable D call. The germline V gene encodes CDR1 SGDLS and CDR2 YYNGEE. V lost 0 bases, J lost 0 bases, and 6 bases lay in between. The CDR3 extends over 14 amino acids. As DNA, the CDR3 is TGTGCCAGCAGCGTAGCCTTATCTAACTATGGCTACACCTTC. Translation gives CASSVALSNYGYTF.

There are a few counts of this clone. V and J are TRBV7-2 and TRBJ1-1; D may be TRBD1 (5 bases). Germline-derived CDR1 and CDR2 are SGHTA and FQGNSA. The CDR3 spans 14 residues. V was cut by 3 bases and J by 3 bases, with 11 bases left in between. The CDR3: CASSFRGRDTEAFF. Written as DNA, the CDR3 is TGTGCCAGCAGCTTTAGGGGTCGCGACACTGAAGCTTTCTTT.

The chain employs TRBV5-5 and TRBJ2-3; 7 bases line up with TRBD2. This CDR3 region has 16 residues. V was pared by 3 bases and J by 2 bases, with 9 bases of the junction left unmatched. Germline V gene lookup returns CDR1 SGHKS and CDR2 YYEKEE (reference sequence). The chain's CDR3 is CASSSLERGYTDTQYF. In DNA form, the CDR3 reads TGTGCCAGCAGCTCCCTCGAGCGGGGATACACAGATACGCAGTATTTT.

The gene calls are TRBV6-5 and TRBJ1-2; 7 bases map to TRBD1. This CDR3 contains 14 residues. The germline V gene has CDR1 MNHEY and CDR2 SVGAGI. The V segment lost 6 bases and the J segment 7 bases; nucleotides outside the gene matches: 11. CDR3 sequence: CASRRPGGDSGYTF. As DNA, the CDR3 is TGTGCCAGCAGGCGTCCAGGGGGTGACAGTGGCTACACCTTC.

The chain joins TRBV7-2 to TRBJ1-6; D may be TRBD1 (6 bases). The CDR3 is 15 residues long. V gave up 1 base and J gave up 10 bases, with 14 bases separating them. CDR1 SGHTA and CDR2 FQGNSA come from the germline V gene. CDR3 nucleotides: TGTGCCAGCAGCTTAGGGACAGCCTTGGGGTCACCCCTCCACTTT. Its protein product is CASSLGTALGSPLHF.

This clone was detected only once. The chain uses TRBV4-1 and TRBJ1-1; D not certain. V shed 1 base and J shed 0 bases, with 12 bases lying between them. Per the germline V gene, CDR1 is MGHRA and CDR2 is YSYEKL. The CDR3 extends over 16 amino acids. The CDR3 DNA reads TGCGCCAGCAGCCAAGTTCAGGCCCTCATGAACACTGAAGCTTTCTTT. Its translation is CASSQVQALMNTEAFF.

In its sample, this clone was seen a few times. Here the CDR3 reads CASDEEDRDSTDTQYF. The CDR3 nucleotides are TGTGCCAGCGACGAAGAGGACAGGGACAGTACAGATACGCAGTATTTT. The V and J genes are TRBV2 and TRBJ2-3, with 8 bases that match TRBD1. In germline, CDR1 is SNHLY, CDR2 FYNNEI. V gave up 8 bases and J gave up 3 bases; unmatched junction bases: 13. CDR3 size: 16 residues.

The V gene is TRBV11-2, the J gene TRBJ2-5, with TRBD1 matching over 12 bases. Germline V gene sequence: CDR1 SGHAT, CDR2 FQNNGV. With 5 bases clipped from V and 5 bases from J, the junction kept 6 bases outside the gene matches. The CDR3 sequence is 15 residues long. The CDR3: CASSRDRGPRETQYF. The CDR3 DNA is TGTGCCAGCAGCCGGGACAGGGGGCCTCGTGAGACCCAGTACTTC.

The J gene is TRBJ1-1, the V gene TRBV7-2; 8 bases match TRBD1. Germline V gene sequence: CDR1 SGHTA, CDR2 FQGNSA. With V trimmed by 1 base and J by 9 bases, 7 bases remained unmatched. The CDR3 has 14 amino acids. Here the CDR3 reads CASSLGTGKVKAFF. In nucleotides, the CDR3 is TGTGCCAGCAGCTTAGGGACAGGGAAAGTGAAAGCTTTCTTT. The full variable domain, rest sourced from reference TRBV7-2 and TRBJ1-1, is GAGVSQSPSNKVTEKGKDVELRCDPISGHTALYWYRQSLGQGLEFLIYFQGNSAPDKSGLPSDRFSAERTGGSVSTLTIQRTQQEDSAVYLCASSLGTGKVKAFFGQGTRLTVV.

This clone was observed a few times. The genes are TRBV6-1 and TRBJ1-1; TRBD1 matches 7 bases. This CDR3 is built from 15 residues. Per germline, CDR1 MNHNS and CDR2 SASEGT. Trimming cost V 3 bases and J 4 bases; bases outside gene matches: 8. In nucleotides, the CDR3 is TGTGCCAGCAGTGAGGAGGGGGCGGGTGGCACTGAAGCTTTCTTT. It codes for CASSEEGAGGTEAFF.

This rearrangement joins TRBV2 to TRBJ2-1; 7 bases align to TRBD1. The CDR3 covers 14 residues. CDR1 is SNHLY, CDR2 FYNNEI, per germline. V shed 6 bases and J 4 bases; nucleotides not matched to a gene: 6. CDR3 coding DNA: TGTGCCAGCAGAGGGGGCTCCTATTACAATGAGCAGTTCTTC. This encodes CASRGGSYYNEQFF.

This clone is a singleton in its sample. V and J are TRBV6-6 and TRBJ1-4; 11 bases match TRBD1. The length of the CDR3 is 15 residues. V lost 2 bases, J lost 6 bases, and 2 bases stayed unmatched. Per the germline V gene, CDR1 is MNHNY and CDR2 is SVGAGI (reference sequence). The CDR3 DNA sequence: TGTGCCAGCAGTTACCCGGGACAGGGGGATGAAAAACTGTTTTTT. The encoded protein is CASSYPGQGDEKLFF.